These T cell receptor beta chains were read from a single sample in a study of blood T cells in healthy people across ages. TCRdb redid the calling of the 5' RACE reads with MiXCR, one entry per CDR3 protein. This table holds fewer than 900,000 distinct CDR3 sequences, approximately 39% found once. Sequencing used blood. All receptors derive from an older woman in good health. Both conserved end residues are part of each CDR3. The order of the fields is CDR3 DNA, CDR3 protein, V gene, D gene, J gene, clone size. The D gene is left open where the match is weak. Only part of the rows carry a size: once, few, many, or a class if the clone is expanded.

cdr3_nt: TGTGCCAGCACCATCACTAGCGGGATGACGATAGTTCCAGATACGCAGTATTTT
cdr3_aa: CASTITSGMTIVPDTQYF
v_call: TRBV6-2/TRBV6-3
d_call: TRBD2
j_call: TRBJ2-3
clone_size: few

cdr3_nt: TGTGCCAGCAGTCAAAATTGGGACAGGGGTGGCAATGAGCAGTTCTTC
cdr3_aa: CASSQNWDRGGNEQFF
v_call: TRBV12-3/TRBV12-4
d_call: TRBD1
j_call: TRBJ2-1
clone_size: few

cdr3_nt: TGTGCCAGCAGCGGGGGGGGGGACGGCTCCTACGAGCAGTACTTC
cdr3_aa: CASSGGGDGSYEQYF
v_call: TRBV9
d_call: TRBD2
j_call: TRBJ2-7
clone_size: few

cdr3_nt: TGCGCCAGCAGCTTGAATACAGGAAGCCGTAATTCACCCCTCCACTTT
cdr3_aa: CASSLNTGSRNSPLHF
v_call: TRBV5-1
d_call: .
j_call: TRBJ1-6
clone_size: .

cdr3_nt: TGTGCCAGCTCACACTCACCCAACGGGATCTACGAGCAGTACTTC
cdr3_aa: CASSHSPNGIYEQYF
v_call: TRBV18
d_call: .
j_call: TRBJ2-7
clone_size: .

cdr3_nt: TGTGCCAGCAGTTTAGGCTTGTCGGGGGGGCTTGGAGAGACCCAGTACTTC
cdr3_aa: CASSLGLSGGLGETQYF
v_call: TRBV12-3/TRBV12-4
d_call: TRBD2
j_call: TRBJ2-5
clone_size: .

cdr3_nt: TGTGCCAGCGGAACGACTAGCGTTCCGGAGACCCAGTACTTC
cdr3_aa: CASGTTSVPETQYF
v_call: TRBV27
d_call: TRBD2
j_call: TRBJ2-5
clone_size: .

cdr3_nt: TGTGCCAGCAGTTACGGGGGTGGCCCCTACAATGAGCAGTTCTTC
cdr3_aa: CASSYGGGPYNEQFF
v_call: TRBV6-5
d_call: .
j_call: TRBJ2-1
clone_size: .

cdr3_nt: TGTGCCAGCAGTTACCGCCGGGACAGAAATTACGAGCAGTACTTC
cdr3_aa: CASSYRRDRNYEQYF
v_call: TRBV6-5
d_call: TRBD1
j_call: TRBJ2-7
clone_size: few

cdr3_nt: TGTGCCAGCAGCTTAACGTTTCGAGGCCGGGGAGTCGATGAGCAGTTCTTC
cdr3_aa: CASSLTFRGRGVDEQFF
v_call: TRBV7-3
d_call: .
j_call: TRBJ2-1
clone_size: .

cdr3_nt: TGCAGTGCTAGAACGGGACTAGCGGGAGGGAAATCGACCGGGGAGCTGTTTTTT
cdr3_aa: CSARTGLAGGKSTGELFF
v_call: TRBV20-1
d_call: TRBD2
j_call: TRBJ2-2
clone_size: .

cdr3_nt: TGCGCCAGCGGTATCTCCCGGCCAACGGATACGCAGTATTTT
cdr3_aa: CASGISRPTDTQYF
v_call: TRBV5-1
d_call: .
j_call: TRBJ2-3
clone_size: many

cdr3_nt: TGTGCCAGCAGCTCGAGCGACAGGGGATTGAACACTGAAGCTTTCTTT
cdr3_aa: CASSSSDRGLNTEAFF
v_call: TRBV13
d_call: TRBD1
j_call: TRBJ1-1
clone_size: many

cdr3_nt: TGTGCCACCAGCGAAGCAGGGGAAAATGCAGATACGCAGTATTTT
cdr3_aa: CATSEAGENADTQYF
v_call: TRBV15
d_call: .
j_call: TRBJ2-3
clone_size: .

cdr3_nt: TGTGCCAGCAGCTTAGTTTCAGGCAACCTTAGGACCTACGAGCAGTACTTC
cdr3_aa: CASSLVSGNLRTYEQYF
v_call: TRBV11-2
d_call: .
j_call: TRBJ2-7
clone_size: .